The text below deals with one T cell receptor beta chain. The sample originates from a study of blood T cell repertoires in COVID-19. TCRdb's table, derived via immunoSEQ multiplex PCR, lists solely in-frame clones and lacks some. There are a few hundred thousand clones in the sample; about 85% occur only once, and roughly 20% lies in the top ten. The trim removed 3 bases at V and 1 base at J, leaving 4 bases unmatched. The germline gives CDR1 SQVTM, CDR2 ANQGSEA. The CDR3 contains 14 residues. The sequencing sample was made of PBMCs or T cells enriched from blood (not recorded which). This chain uses TRBV29-1 with TRBJ2-5, with 8 nucleotides matching TRBD1. The sequence was collected from a middle-aged man who had recovered from COVID-19. The CDR3 DNA follows: TGCAGCGTTGACCGAGACAGGGGCCAAGAGACCCAGTACTTC. It translates to CSVDRDRGQETQYF.